Sequencing of this TCR beta chain was carried out in a study of CD8 T cells in Susac syndrome. Study-wide background: When blood was drawn, the patients with Susac syndrome were therapy-naive, on corticosteroids, or on intravenous immunoglobulin alone.

Germline values: CDR1 SNHLY, CDR2 FYNNEI. V was trimmed by 2 bases and J by 5 bases, leaving 4 bases between them. The CDR3 runs to 12 residues. Random hexamers primed reverse transcription of about 0.45 to 1 ug RNA. Multiplex PCR with immunoSEQ amplified the TCR beta CDR3 across 54 Vbeta and 13 Jbeta. One entry per CDR3 protein results from TCRdb running MiXCR on the immunoSEQ multiplex PCR reads. The data contain some 99,000 distinct CDR3 sequences, 85% to 95% of them singletons. A single count supports this clonotype. The authors sequenced TCR beta from blood CD8+ and CD4+ T cells. TEMRA cells were FACS-enriched and CD8+ and CD4+ T cells negatively isolated.

The sequenced sample consisted of CD4+ T cells from PBMCs. The source is a human donor with Susac syndrome. The gene calls are TRBV2 and TRBJ1-5; D unresolved. CDR3 residues: CASSESYQPQHF. The CDR3 DNA reads TGTGCCAGCAGTGAATCGTATCAGCCCCAGCATTTT.